The clone carrying this T cell receptor (beta chain) has at least ten counts. Aged 18 to 65, the patients had hyperthyroidism that was newly diagnosed and had lasted under 2 months. RNA transcripts gave rise to amplified TCR beta CDR3 regions. The study used the HTBI primer set for a first-round RT-PCR of the TCR CDR3. TCRdb reprocessed the multiplex PCR reads via MiXCR and lists one record per CDR3 protein. The sample consists of approximately 370,000 distinct CDR3 sequences, about 18% of them appearing once. The length of the CDR3 is 15 residues. Trimming took off 2 bases at V and 1 base at J, with 14 bases between the two ends. CDR1 and CDR2 (germline): SQVTM, ANQGSEA. The data originate from a study of T cells in Graves' hyperthyroidism and ophthalmopathy.

The V and J genes are TRBV29-1 and TRBJ1-1, with D tentatively TRBD1 (6 bases). The clonotype was recovered from a young woman with Graves' hyperthyroidism that later progressed to Graves' ophthalmopathy. Sequencing was carried out using blood. The CDR3 loop reads CSVENPNRANTEAFF. The CDR3 nucleotides are TGCAGCGTTGAAAACCCAAACAGGGCGAACACTGAAGCTTTCTTT.